This is a list of T cell receptor beta chains from one sample in a study of human T cells and chemical hapten exposure. TCRdb used MiXCR to reprocess the RACE reads, holding one entry per CDR3 protein. The table shows under 55,000 distinct CDR3 sequences, with over 9.5% occurring only once. The source was whole blood, collected in connection with sensitization to the hapten diphenylcyclopropenone (DPC). Source of these receptors: a woman aged 40 to 55 with alopecia areata. Some clones in this sample may be carry-over from other donors' samples. The CDR3 runs from the conserved cysteine through the conserved F or W. The size of a clone is reported for some rows only, either as once, few or many, or as a class for expanded clones.

V	J	size	CDR3
TRBV7-2	TRBJ1-2	many	CASSLGRGYTF
TRBV24-1	TRBJ1-5	few	CATLKLEQGPQPQHF
TRBV5-1	TRBJ2-4	few	CASSSSREGIQYF
TRBV12-3/TRBV12-4	TRBJ1-3	.	CASSIRGGSGNTIYF
TRBV11-2	TRBJ2-6	many	CASSFRPSGANVLTF
TRBV18	TRBJ2-2	.	CASSPQAGVANTGELFF
TRBV24-1	TRBJ2-2	.	CATSETADTGELFF
TRBV6-2/TRBV6-3	TRBJ2-7	many	CASSWGFYEQYF
TRBV4-1	TRBJ2-5	.	CASSTYQGSGETQYF
TRBV10-3	TRBJ2-3	many	CAISEGRPFTDTQYF
TRBV12-5	TRBJ2-3	.	CASVGTGGKGTQYF
TRBV5-1	TRBJ2-7	.	CASSRRGQAIEQYF
TRBV11-2	TRBJ2-3	.	CASSWDHTDTQYF
TRBV7-6	TRBJ1-6	few	CASSLDGGSDSPLHF
TRBV5-5	TRBJ1-4	many	CASRTFDGNEKLFF
TRBV19	TRBJ2-5	few	CASTSGQRGRGTQYF
TRBV20-1	TRBJ1-1	few	CSAREGGSGTEAFF
TRBV7-2	TRBJ1-1	many	CASSLVARGTEAFF
TRBV7-9	TRBJ2-3	many	CASSSTGADTQYF
TRBV7-9	TRBJ2-1	few	CASSLSGTGGLNEQFF
TRBV20-1	TRBJ2-5	.	CSAPPGQGKGSEETQYF
TRBV20-1	TRBJ2-1	many	CSARVGTSFYYNEQFF
TRBV30	TRBJ2-3	.	CAWTGRVDTQYF